This T cell receptor (beta chain) originates from a study of blood T cell repertoires in COVID-19. Study details: From the United States, Italy and Spain came samples of acute and convalescent COVID-19.

Produced via immunoSEQ multiplex PCR; TCRdb's table is partial and in-frame only. The data show about 130,000 clones, 70% to 90% seen once. The CDR3 totals 14 residues. Germline CDR1 and CDR2: MGHDK and SYGVNS. V lost 0 bases to trimming and J lost 0 bases, with 6 bases between them. Sequenced sample: peripheral blood. This TCR was recovered from a woman of 80 years or more with acute or convalescent COVID-19. V usage is TRBV25-1 and J usage is TRBJ2-7; D gene unclear. The CDR3 spells CASSEYGNSYEQYF. CDR3 bases: TGTGCCAGCAGTGAATATGGCAACTCCTACGAGCAGTACTTC.